The sequence of this T cell receptor beta chain was determined in a study of neoadjuvant nivolumab and ipilimumab in lung cancer. TCRdb's table, derived via immunoSEQ multiplex PCR, lists solely in-frame clones and lacks some. The sample holds 40,000 to 60,000 clones, approximately 90% seen once. As regards this clone: Its antigen remains unidentified.

The germline CDR1 and CDR2 sequences are GTSNPN and SVGIG (reference sequence). The CDR3 spans 15 residues. Trimming took 0 bases from V and 4 from J, leaving 15 bases between them. Study conclusions and caveats: Resected-tumor TCR richness correlated positively with pretherapy blood richness. From pretherapy to surgery, tumor richness and clonality rose with dual therapy.

The source of this sequence is an adult with non-small cell lung cancer. Some clones in this sample may be carry-over from other donors' samples. Material: blood, obtained before neoadjuvant nivolumab, alone or with ipilimumab. The rearrangement joins TRBV30 to TRBJ2-5, with no clear D. The CDR3 spells CAWSVRFQVAETQYF. The DNA of the CDR3 is TGTGCCTGGAGTGTCCGGTTTCAAGTGGCAGAGACCCAGTACTTC.